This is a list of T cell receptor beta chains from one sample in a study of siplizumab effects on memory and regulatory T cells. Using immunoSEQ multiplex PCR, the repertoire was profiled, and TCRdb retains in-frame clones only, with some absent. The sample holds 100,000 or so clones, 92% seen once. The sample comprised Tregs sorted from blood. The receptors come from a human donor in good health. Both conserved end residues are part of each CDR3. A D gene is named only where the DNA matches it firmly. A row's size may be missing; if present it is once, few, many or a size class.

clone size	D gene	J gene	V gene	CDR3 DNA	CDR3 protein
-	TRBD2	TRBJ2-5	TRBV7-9	TGTGCCAGCAGCTTCGGACTAGCGGAAAACCAAGAGACCCAGTACTTC	CASSFGLAENQETQYF
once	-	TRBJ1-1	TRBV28	TGTGCCAGCAGTTTCCAGGGGTCCCCCCGCACTGAAGCTTTCTTT	CASSFQGSPRTEAFF
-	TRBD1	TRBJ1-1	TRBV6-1	TGTGCCAGCAGAGATAGGGACAGGGTGAACACTGAAGCTTTCTTT	CASRDRDRVNTEAFF
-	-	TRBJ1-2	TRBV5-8	TGTGCCAGCAGCTTGGGGAGGGGACACCAACTATATGGCTACACCTTC	CASSLGRGHQLYGYTF
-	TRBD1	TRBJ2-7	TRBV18	TGTGCCAGCTCACCGCAGGCAGGGGGCGTCAACGAGCAGTACTTC	CASSPQAGGVNEQYF
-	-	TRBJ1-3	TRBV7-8	TGTGCCAGCAGCTTAGGGGTCCGACCCTTTGGAAACACCATATATTTT	CASSLGVRPFGNTIYF
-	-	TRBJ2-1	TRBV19	TGTGCCAGTAGCCCGGGACCACAGACCTTTGGGCAGTTCTTC	CASSPGPQTFGQFF
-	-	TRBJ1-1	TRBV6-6	TGTGCCAGCAGTTACTCTCAGGTTACTGAAGCTTTCTTT	CASSYSQVTEAFF
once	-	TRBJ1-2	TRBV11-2	TGTGCCAGCAGCTTAGCAGGGATTGGCTACACCTTC	CASSLAGIGYTF
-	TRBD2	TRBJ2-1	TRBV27	TGTGCCAGCAGTTTTTTACTAGCGGTTCCTGGTGGGCAGTTCTTC	CASSFLLAVPGGQFF
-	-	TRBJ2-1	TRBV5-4	TGTGCCAGCAGCTTGGCCTCGGGGGCCCCTAATGAGCAGTTCTTC	CASSLASGAPNEQFF
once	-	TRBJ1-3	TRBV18	TGTGCCAGCTCACCGTTGGTATGGTCCGGACTCCTAGGAAACACCATATATTTT	CASSPLVWSGLLGNTIYF
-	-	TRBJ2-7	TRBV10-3	TGTGCCATCAATCACCCCCCCGGTCAGTACTACGAGCAGTACTTC	CAINHPPGQYYEQYF
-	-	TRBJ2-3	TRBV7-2	TGTGCCAGCAGCTTAGCAGGGGCCACAGATACGCAGTATTTT	CASSLAGATDTQYF
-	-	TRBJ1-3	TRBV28	TGTGCCAGCAGTCCCGCTGGGCAGGGTGGAAACACCATATATTTT	CASSPAGQGGNTIYF
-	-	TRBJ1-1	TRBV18	TGTGCCAGCTCACCACAGGGCAACACTGAAGCTTTCTTT	CASSPQGNTEAFF
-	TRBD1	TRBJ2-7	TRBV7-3	TGTGCCAGCAGCTTAAGCCGGGACAGGGGGCGGGACGAGCAGTACTTC	CASSLSRDRGRDEQYF
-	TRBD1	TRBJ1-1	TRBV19	TGTGCCAGTAGCGAGGTTAGAACAGGGGCGCAGAACACTGAAGCTTTCTTT	CASSEVRTGAQNTEAFF
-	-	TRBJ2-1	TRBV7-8	TGTGCCAGCAGCCCGAGCTTTGCGGGGAGTGACCACAATGAGCAGTTCTTC	CASSPSFAGSDHNEQFF
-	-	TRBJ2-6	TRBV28	TGTGCCAGCAGTCCGGCAGGGGTCTTTTTATCTGGGGCCAACGTCCTGACTTTC	CASSPAGVFLSGANVLTF
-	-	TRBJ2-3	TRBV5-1	TGCGCCAGCAGCTTGTCAGGGGCCCCCCTCACAGATACGCAGTATTTT	CASSLSGAPLTDTQYF
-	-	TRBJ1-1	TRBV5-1	TGCGCCAGCAGAATGACAGGGAACACTGAAGCTTTCTTT	CASRMTGNTEAFF
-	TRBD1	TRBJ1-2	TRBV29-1	TGCAGCGTTGAGACACAGGGGCCTACAGGGTGGTTCGGCTACACCTTC	CSVETQGPTGWFGYTF
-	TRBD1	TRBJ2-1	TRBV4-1	TGCGCCAGCAGCCAAGGGACAGGGTTCAATGAGCAGTTCTTC	CASSQGTGFNEQFF
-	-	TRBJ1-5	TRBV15	TGTGCCACCAGCAGAGTGGGACCATATCAGCCCCAGCATTTT	CATSRVGPYQPQHF
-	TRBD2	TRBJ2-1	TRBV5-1	TGCGCCAGCAGCCCCGGGACTAACTACAATGAGCAGTTCTTC	CASSPGTNYNEQFF
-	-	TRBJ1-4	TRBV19	TGTGCCAGTAGCCCAGGACGGACTAATGAAAAACTGTTTTTT	CASSPGRTNEKLFF
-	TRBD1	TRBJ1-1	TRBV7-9	TGTGCCAGCAGCCTGGGACAGATGAACACTGAAGCTTTCTTT	CASSLGQMNTEAFF
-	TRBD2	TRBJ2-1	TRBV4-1	TGCGCCAGCAGCCAAGATCCCCGACTAGCGGGTATAAATGAGCAGTTCTTC	CASSQDPRLAGINEQFF
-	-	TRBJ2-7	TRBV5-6	TGTGCCAGCAGCCTTGCTGGCACAAATCGGTACTTC	CASSLAGTNRYF
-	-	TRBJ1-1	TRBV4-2	TGTGCCAGCAGCCAACTGGGGCGTAGCACTGAAGCTTTCTTT	CASSQLGRSTEAFF
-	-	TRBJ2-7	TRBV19	TGTGCCAGTAGTATTTCAGGAGAGGGGGGAAAAGACGAGCAGTACTTC	CASSISGEGGKDEQYF
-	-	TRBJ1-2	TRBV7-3	TGTGCCAGCAGCCCGAGTGGAGGGCAGGGGCCTAACTATGGCTACACCTTC	CASSPSGGQGPNYGYTF
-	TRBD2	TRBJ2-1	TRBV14	TGTGCCAGCAGCCACGGGCGTTTGCGGGGAGGGATCAATGAGCAGTTCTTC	CASSHGRLRGGINEQFF
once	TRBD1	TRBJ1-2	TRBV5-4	TGTGCCAGCAGCCCGGGGGACAGGGGATCCTATGGCTACACCTTC	CASSPGDRGSYGYTF
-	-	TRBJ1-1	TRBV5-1	TGCGCCAGCAGCTTGGAAGGCATGAACACTGAAGCTTTCTTT	CASSLEGMNTEAFF
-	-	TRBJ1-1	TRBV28	TGTGCCAGCAGTTGGGGCGGCCTGGGAGCTTTCTTT	CASSWGGLGAFF
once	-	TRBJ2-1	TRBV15	TGTGCCACCAGCAGAGATATCGGGAGCGGGTGGTACAATGAGCAGTTCTTC	CATSRDIGSGWYNEQFF